This T cell receptor (beta chain) was captured by sequencing in a study of PD-L1 blockade in urothelial cancer. Overall study context: Researchers found blood samples held a median of approximately 150,000 T cells.

Germline CDR1 SGHRS, CDR2 YFSETQ. The CDR3 spans 15 residues. Trimming pared 3 bases from V and 5 bases from J, leaving 17 bases between. Sequencing was performed with immunoSEQ multiplex PCR; in TCRdb, only in-frame clones are kept and a portion is missing. This sample yields 45,000 to 50,000 clones, of which approximately 88% are seen a single time; almost 4% belongs to the top ten. The chain combines TRBV5-1 with TRBJ1-1; D is possibly TRBD1 (5 bases). The origin of this receptor is a man older than 75 with urothelial cancer. The sample in question was PBMCs, obtained around atezolizumab (anti-PD-L1) treatment. CDR3 amino acids: CASSSNQGWDTEAFF. In DNA, the CDR3 is TGCGCCAGCAGCTCAAATCAGGGATGGGATACTGAAGCTTTCTTT.